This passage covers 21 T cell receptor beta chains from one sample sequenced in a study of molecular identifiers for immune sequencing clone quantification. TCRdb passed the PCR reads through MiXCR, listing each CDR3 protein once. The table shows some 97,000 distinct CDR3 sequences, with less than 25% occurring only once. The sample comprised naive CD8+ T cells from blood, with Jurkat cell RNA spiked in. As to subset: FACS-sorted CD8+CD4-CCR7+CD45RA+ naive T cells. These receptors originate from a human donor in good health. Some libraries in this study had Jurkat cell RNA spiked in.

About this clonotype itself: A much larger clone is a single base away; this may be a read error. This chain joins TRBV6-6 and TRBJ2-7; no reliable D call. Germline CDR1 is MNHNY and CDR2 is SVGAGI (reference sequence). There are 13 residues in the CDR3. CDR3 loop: CVSSYSAAYEQYF. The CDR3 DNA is TGTGTCAGCAGTTACTCCGCGGCCTACGAGCAGTACTTC.

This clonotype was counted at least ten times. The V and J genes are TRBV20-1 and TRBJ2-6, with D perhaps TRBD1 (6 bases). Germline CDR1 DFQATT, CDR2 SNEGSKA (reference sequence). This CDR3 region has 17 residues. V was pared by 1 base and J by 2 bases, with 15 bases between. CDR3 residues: CSARASDRITGANVLTF. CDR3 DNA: TGCAGTGCTAGAGCTTCAGACAGGATAACTGGGGCCAACGTCCTGACTTTC.

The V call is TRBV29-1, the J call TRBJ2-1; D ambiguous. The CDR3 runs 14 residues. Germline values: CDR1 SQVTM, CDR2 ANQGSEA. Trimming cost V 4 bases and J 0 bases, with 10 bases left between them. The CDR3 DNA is TGCAGCGTTGCGGGCAGAAGCTCCTACAATGAGCAGTTCTTC. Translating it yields CSVAGRSSYNEQFF.

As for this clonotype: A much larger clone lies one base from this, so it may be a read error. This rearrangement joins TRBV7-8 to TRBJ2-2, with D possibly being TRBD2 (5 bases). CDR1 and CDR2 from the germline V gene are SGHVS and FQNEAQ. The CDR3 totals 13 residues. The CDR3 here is CASSLAMTGELLF. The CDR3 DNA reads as TGTGCCAGCAGCTTAGCGATGACCGGGGAGCTGCTTTTT.

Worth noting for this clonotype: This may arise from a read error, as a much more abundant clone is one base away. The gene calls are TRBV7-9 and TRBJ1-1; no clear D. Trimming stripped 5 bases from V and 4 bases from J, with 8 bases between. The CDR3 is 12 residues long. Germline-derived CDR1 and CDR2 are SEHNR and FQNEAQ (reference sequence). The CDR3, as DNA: TGTGCCAGCAGCGACCACAGCACTGAAGCTTTCTTT. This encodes CASSDHSTEAFF.

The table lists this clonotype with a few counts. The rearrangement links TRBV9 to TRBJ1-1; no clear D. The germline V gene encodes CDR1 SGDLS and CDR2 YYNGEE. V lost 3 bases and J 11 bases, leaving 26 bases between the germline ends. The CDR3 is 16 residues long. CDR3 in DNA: TGTGCCAGCAGCGCGGCACTAACACCTGGGGAGTCGGGCGCTTTCTTT. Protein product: CASSAALTPGESGAFF.

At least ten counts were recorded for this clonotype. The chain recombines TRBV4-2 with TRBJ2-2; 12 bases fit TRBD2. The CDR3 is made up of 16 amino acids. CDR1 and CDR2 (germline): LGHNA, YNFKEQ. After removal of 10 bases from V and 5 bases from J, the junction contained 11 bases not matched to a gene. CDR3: CATRGLAGGQTGELFF. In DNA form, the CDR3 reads TGTGCCACCCGCGGCCTAGCGGGAGGGCAAACCGGGGAGCTGTTTTTT.

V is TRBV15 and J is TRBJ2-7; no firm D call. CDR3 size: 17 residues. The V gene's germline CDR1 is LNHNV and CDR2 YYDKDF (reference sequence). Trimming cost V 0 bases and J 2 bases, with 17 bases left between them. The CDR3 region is CATSRDTVRALPYEQYF. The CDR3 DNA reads TGTGCCACCAGCAGAGATACCGTTCGTGCTCTGCCCTACGAGCAGTACTTC.

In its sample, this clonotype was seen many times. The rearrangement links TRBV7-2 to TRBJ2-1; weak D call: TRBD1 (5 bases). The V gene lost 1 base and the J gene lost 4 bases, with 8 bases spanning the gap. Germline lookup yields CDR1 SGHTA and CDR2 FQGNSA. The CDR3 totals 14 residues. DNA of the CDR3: TGTGCCAGCAGCTTAGTCGACAGTTACAATGAGCAGTTCTTC. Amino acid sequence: CASSLVDSYNEQFF.

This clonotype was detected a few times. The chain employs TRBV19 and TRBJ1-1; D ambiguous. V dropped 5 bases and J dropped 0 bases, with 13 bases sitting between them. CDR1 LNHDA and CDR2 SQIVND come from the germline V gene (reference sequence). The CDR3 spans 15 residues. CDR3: CASSPKGWMNTEAFF. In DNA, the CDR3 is TGTGCCAGTAGTCCTAAGGGCTGGATGAACACTGAAGCTTTCTTT.

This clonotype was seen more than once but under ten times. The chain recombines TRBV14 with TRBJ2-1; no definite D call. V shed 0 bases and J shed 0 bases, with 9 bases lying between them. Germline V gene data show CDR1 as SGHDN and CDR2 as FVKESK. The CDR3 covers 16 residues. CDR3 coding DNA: TGTGCCAGCAGCCAAGAGTCGGTGAGCTCCTACAATGAGCAGTTCTTC. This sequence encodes CASSQESVSSYNEQFF.

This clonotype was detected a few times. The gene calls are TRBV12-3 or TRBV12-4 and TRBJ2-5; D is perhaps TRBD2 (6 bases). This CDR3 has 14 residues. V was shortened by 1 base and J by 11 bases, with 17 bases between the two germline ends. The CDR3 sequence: CASSLVSPSVTQYF. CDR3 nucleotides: TGTGCCAGCAGTTTAGTATCCCCTAGCGTAACGCAGTACTTC.

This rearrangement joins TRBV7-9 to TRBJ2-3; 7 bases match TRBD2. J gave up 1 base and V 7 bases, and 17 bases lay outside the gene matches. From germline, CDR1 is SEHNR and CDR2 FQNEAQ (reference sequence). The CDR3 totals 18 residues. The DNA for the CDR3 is TGTGCCAGCACCCCCCTCCGGGGCGGGGGATGGGGCACAGATACGCAGTATTTT. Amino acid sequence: CASTPLRGGGWGTDTQYF.

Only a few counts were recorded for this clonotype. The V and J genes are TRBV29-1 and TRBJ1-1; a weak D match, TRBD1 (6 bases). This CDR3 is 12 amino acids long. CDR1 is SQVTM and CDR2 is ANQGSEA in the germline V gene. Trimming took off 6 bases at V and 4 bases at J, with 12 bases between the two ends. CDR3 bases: TGCAGCGTGATAGGACAGACCACTGAAGCTTTCTTT. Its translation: CSVIGQTTEAFF.

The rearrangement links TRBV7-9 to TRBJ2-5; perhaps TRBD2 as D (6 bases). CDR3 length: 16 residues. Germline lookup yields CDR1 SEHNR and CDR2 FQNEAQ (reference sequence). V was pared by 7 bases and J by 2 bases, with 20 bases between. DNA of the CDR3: TGTGCCAGCAAAAGGGTTGGGGTAGCGGAACAAGAGACCCAGTACTTC. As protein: CASKRVGVAEQETQYF.

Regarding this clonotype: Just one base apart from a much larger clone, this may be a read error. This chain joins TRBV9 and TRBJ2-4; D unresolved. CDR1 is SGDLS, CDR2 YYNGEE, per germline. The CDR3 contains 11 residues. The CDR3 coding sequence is TGTGTCAGCAGCCCAGGAAACATTCAGTACTTC. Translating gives CVSSPGNIQYF. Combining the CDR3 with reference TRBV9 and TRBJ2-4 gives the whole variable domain DSGVTQTPKHLITATGQRVTLRCSPRSGDLSVYWYQQSLDQGLQFLIQYYNGEERAKGNILERFSAQQFPDLHSELNLSSLELGDSALYFCVSSPGNIQYFGAGTRLSVL.

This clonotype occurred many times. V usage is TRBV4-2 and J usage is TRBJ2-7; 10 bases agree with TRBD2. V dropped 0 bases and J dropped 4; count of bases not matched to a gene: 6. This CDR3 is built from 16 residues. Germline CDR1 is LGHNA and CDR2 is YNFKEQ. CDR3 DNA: TGTGCCAGCAGCCAAGAATATGGACTAGCGGCATACGAGCAGTACTTC. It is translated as CASSQEYGLAAYEQYF.

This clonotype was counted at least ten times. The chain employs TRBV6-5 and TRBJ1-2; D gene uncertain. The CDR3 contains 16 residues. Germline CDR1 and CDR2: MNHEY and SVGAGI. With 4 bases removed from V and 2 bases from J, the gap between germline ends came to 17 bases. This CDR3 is CASSSYLSGRNYGYTF. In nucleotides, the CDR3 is TGTGCCAGCAGTTCATATCTATCCGGGAGGAACTATGGCTACACCTTC.

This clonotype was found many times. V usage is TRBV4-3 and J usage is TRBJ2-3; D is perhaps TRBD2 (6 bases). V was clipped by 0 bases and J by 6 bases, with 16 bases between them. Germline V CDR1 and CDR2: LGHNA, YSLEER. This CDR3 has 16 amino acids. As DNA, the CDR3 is TGCGCCAGCAGCCAAGATCGGTGGGAGGCGATGGATACGCAGTATTTT. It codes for CASSQDRWEAMDTQYF.

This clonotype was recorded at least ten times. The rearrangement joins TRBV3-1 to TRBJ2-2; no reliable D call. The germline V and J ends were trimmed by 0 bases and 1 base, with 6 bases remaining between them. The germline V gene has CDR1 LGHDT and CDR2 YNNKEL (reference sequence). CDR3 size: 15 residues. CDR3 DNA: TGTGCCAGCAGCCAAGAGTCTAGGAACACCGGGGAGCTGTTTTTT. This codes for CASSQESRNTGELFF. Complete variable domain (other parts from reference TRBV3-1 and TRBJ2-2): DTAVSQTPKYLVTQMGNDKSIKCEQNLGHDTMYWYKQDSKKFLKIMFSYNNKELIINETVPNRFSPKSPDKAHLNLHINSLELGDSAVYFCASSQESRNTGELFFGEGSRLTVL.

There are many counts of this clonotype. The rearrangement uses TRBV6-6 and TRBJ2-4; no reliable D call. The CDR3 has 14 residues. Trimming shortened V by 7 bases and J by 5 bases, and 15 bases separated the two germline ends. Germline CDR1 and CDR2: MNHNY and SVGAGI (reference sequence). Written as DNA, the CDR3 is TGTGCCAGCATCTCTCACCCTGACCAAAACATTCAGTACTTC. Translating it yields CASISHPDQNIQYF.